These 30 T cell receptor beta chains were all obtained from the same sample, sequenced in a study of cytomegalovirus exposure and HLA in healthy donors. The study ran its PCR with 60 Vbeta and 13 Jbeta primers. The method was immunoSEQ multiplex PCR; TCRdb's version includes in-frame clones alone and lacks a portion of them. The top ten clones hold 4% to 5% of a sample with 110,000 or so clones, approximately 69% of them seen once. Sequencing was done on a sample of PBMCs. The receptors were gathered from a woman aged 40-49 years in good health and CMV-seropositive.

This chain links TRBV7-8 with TRBJ1-5, with 7 positions matching TRBD1. After removal of 4 bases from V and 11 bases from J, the junction contained 5 bases not matched to a gene. Germline lookup yields CDR1 SGHVS and CDR2 FQNEAQ. The CDR3 extends over 12 amino acids. Here the CDR3 reads CASSSRTGTQHF. For the CDR3, the DNA is TGTGCCAGCAGCTCTAGGACAGGAACCCAGCATTTT.

The chain uses TRBV28 and TRBJ2-1; the match to TRBD1 covers 7 bases. The CDR3 covers 14 residues. CDR1 and CDR2 (germline): MDHEN, SYDVKM. V shed 3 bases, J shed 4 bases, and the junction held 3 bases outside the gene matches. The CDR3 nucleotides read TGTGCCAGCAGTTTTTCGGGACAGTACAATGAGCAGTTCTTC. This encodes CASSFSGQYNEQFF. Full variable domain (rest looked up from reference TRBV28 and TRBJ2-1): DVKVTQSSRYLVKRTGEKVFLECVQDMDHENMFWYRQDPGLGLRLIYFSYDVKMKEKGDIPEGYSVSREKKERFSLILESASTNQTSMYLCASSFSGQYNEQFFGPGTRLTVL.

The rearrangement links TRBV5-1 to TRBJ2-5, with TRBD1 identical over 7 bases. V was clipped by 4 bases and J by 5 bases; unmatched bases: 5. CDR1 SGHRS and CDR2 YFSETQ come from the germline V gene. This CDR3 spans 13 amino acids. CDR3 protein: CASSTQGVETQYF. The CDR3 bases are TGCGCCAGCAGCACGCAGGGGGTGGAGACCCAGTACTTC.

The rearrangement uses TRBV30 and TRBJ2-7, with 7 bases lining up with TRBD2. The CDR3 length is 14 residues. V was clipped by 8 bases and J by 0 bases; unmatched bases: 10. The germline CDR1 and CDR2 sequences are GTSNPN and SVGIG (reference sequence). CDR3 in DNA: TGTGCCGGGACCTCCCGGGACTACTCCTACGAGCAGTACTTC. Translating gives CAGTSRDYSYEQYF. The whole variable domain, remainder taken from reference TRBV30 and TRBJ2-7, is SQTIHQWPATLVQPVGSPLSLECTVEGTSNPNLYWYRQAAGRGLQLLFYSVGIGQISSEVPQNLSASRPQDRQFILSSKKLLLSDSGFYLCAGTSRDYSYEQYFGPGTRLTVT.

The chain uses TRBV29-1 and TRBJ1-1, with a weak D call TRBD1 (6 bases). Trimming left V 4 bases short and J 0 bases short, with 9 bases between. This CDR3 is built from 13 residues. Germline values: CDR1 SQVTM, CDR2 ANQGSEA. CDR3 bases: TGCAGCGTTGCAGGGGTCATGAACACTGAAGCTTTCTTT. It specifies CSVAGVMNTEAFF.

About this clone: Within the sample, other DNA sequences also encode this same CDR3. The rearrangement uses TRBV18 and TRBJ2-5; D is unresolved. Germline CDR1 KGHSH, CDR2 LQKENI. V was trimmed by 0 bases and J by 2 bases, leaving 7 bases between them. The CDR3 is made up of 14 amino acids. As DNA, the CDR3 is TGTGCCAGCTCACCACCGAGCAAGCAAGAGACCCAGTACTTC. Translated, it gives CASSPPSKQETQYF.

CDR3 in DNA: TGTGCCTGGAGAACGGGGGGGCCGGCAGATACGCAGTATTTT. Its translation: CAWRTGGPADTQYF. This chain uses TRBV30 with TRBJ2-3; TRBD2 aligns across 8 bases. Trimming removed 3 bases from V and 4 bases from J; junction bases left unmatched: 6. CDR3 length: 14 amino acids. CDR1 and CDR2 from the germline V gene are GTSNPN and SVGIG (reference sequence).

The chain carries TRBV25-1 and TRBJ2-3, with 8 bases aligning to TRBD1. Germline-derived CDR1 and CDR2 are MGHDK and SYGVNS. V shed 3 bases, J shed 3 bases, and the junction held 8 bases outside the gene matches. The CDR3 totals 16 residues. CDR3 nucleotides: TGTGCCAGCAGTGATGGCGGACAGGGAGGTACAGATACGCAGTATTTT. Its translation: CASSDGGQGGTDTQYF.

The chain joins TRBV11-3 to TRBJ2-2, with 8 bases aligning to TRBD2. CDR1 is SGHNT, CDR2 YENEEA, per germline. This CDR3 is 19 amino acids long. Trimming at V came to 0 bases and at J to 0 bases, leaving 9 bases not matched to a gene. Written as DNA, the CDR3 is TGTGCCAGCAGCTTAGATCTTCCTAGCGGGCCACCGAACACCGGGGAGCTGTTTTTT. It specifies CASSLDLPSGPPNTGELFF.

The chain is built from TRBV29-1 and TRBJ2-1; 12 bases are a match to TRBD2. The CDR3 is made up of 17 amino acids. With 3 bases clipped from V and 1 base from J, the junction kept 7 bases outside the gene matches. The germline gives CDR1 SQVTM, CDR2 ANQGSEA. The CDR3 DNA follows: TGCAGCGTTGACCCGCTAGCGGGAGGGATTTCCTACAATGAGCAGTTCTTC. Residues: CSVDPLAGGISYNEQFF.

The gene calls are TRBV7-2 and TRBJ2-2; the match to TRBD1 covers 9 bases. The CDR3 contains 15 residues. The germline V gene has CDR1 SGHTA and CDR2 FQGNSA. Trimming removed 7 bases from V and 3 bases from J; junction bases left unmatched: 6. This CDR3 reads CASTIRTGDTGELFF. The CDR3 DNA follows: TGTGCCAGCACCATAAGGACAGGGGACACCGGGGAGCTGTTTTTT.

J is TRBJ1-2 and V is TRBV7-9; maybe TRBD1 (5 bases). V lost 7 bases, J lost 5 bases, and 20 bases lay in between. The CDR3 loop spans 15 amino acids. Germline-derived CDR1 and CDR2 are SEHNR and FQNEAQ (reference sequence). The CDR3 DNA follows: TGTGCCAGCAACATTGACAGTCCCCGTCTGTATGGCTACACCTTC. It translates to CASNIDSPRLYGYTF.

The chain uses TRBV7-3 and TRBJ1-1; D might be TRBD1 (6 bases). CDR1 SGHTA and CDR2 FQGTGA come from the germline V gene. This CDR3 is 13 amino acids long. The V and J ends lost 4 bases and 5 bases respectively, with 11 bases between them. CDR3 sequence: CASSYTGFTEAFF. CDR3 nucleotides: TGTGCCAGCAGCTACACAGGGTTTACTGAAGCTTTCTTT.

This clone was observed a handful of times. This CDR3 reads CSVEGLGYGYTF. The CDR3 bases are TGCAGCGTTGAGGGGCTAGGGTATGGCTACACCTTC. The chain carries TRBV29-1 and TRBJ1-2; D is perhaps TRBD1 (5 bases). V lost 3 bases and J lost 5, with 10 bases in between. Germline V gene sequence: CDR1 SQVTM, CDR2 ANQGSEA. This CDR3 has 12 amino acids.

This chain connects TRBV5-1 to TRBJ2-1, with D possibly matching TRBD1 (5 bases). Germline V gene data show CDR1 as SGHRS and CDR2 as YFSETQ. There are 15 residues in the CDR3. V shed 0 bases and J shed 6 bases, with 13 bases lying between them. The CDR3 DNA reads as TGCGCCAGCAGCTTGGATGGGGCAAAGGTCAATGAGCAGTTCTTC. This encodes CASSLDGAKVNEQFF.

This clone was counted between two and nine times. The chain employs TRBV18 and TRBJ1-1; a possible D gene is TRBD1 (5 bases). V shed 3 bases and J shed 7 bases, with 12 bases lying between them. CDR1 KGHSH and CDR2 LQKENI come from the germline V gene. CDR3 length equals 13 residues. The CDR3 protein is CASSPAGGREAFF. In nucleotides, the CDR3 is TGTGCCAGCTCACCGGCGGGGGGTCGTGAAGCTTTCTTT.

The chain links TRBV14 to TRBJ2-3, with 7 positions matching TRBD1. The CDR3 contains 15 residues. V shed 0 bases, J shed 5 bases, and the junction held 5 bases outside the gene matches. Germline V gives CDR1 SGHDN, CDR2 FVKESK. The CDR3 DNA reads as TGTGCCAGCAGCCAAGATGACAGGGCGAGAGATACGCAGTATTTT. This sequence encodes CASSQDDRARDTQYF.

This chain joins TRBV18 and TRBJ1-1; no definite D call. Germline CDR1 KGHSH, CDR2 LQKENI. This CDR3 is 13 amino acids long. V shed 2 bases and J shed 4 bases, with 8 bases lying between them. The chain's CDR3 is CASSPSVSTEAFF. The CDR3 nucleotides are TGTGCCAGCTCACCATCGGTGAGCACTGAAGCTTTCTTT.

This clone was found a few times. The rearrangement uses TRBV5-4 and TRBJ2-5, with TRBD1 matching 7 bases. J gave up 3 bases and V 4 bases, and 3 bases lay outside the gene matches. CDR1 and CDR2 (germline): SGHNT, YYREEE (reference sequence). The CDR3 sequence is 13 residues long. Here the CDR3 DNA reads TGTGCCAGCAGCGTTGGGACAGAAGAGACCCAGTACTTC. Protein sequence: CASSVGTEETQYF.

The chain has TRBV9 and TRBJ1-3, with a possible D match to TRBD1 (6 bases). V was trimmed by 4 bases and J by 6 bases, leaving 29 bases between them. CDR1 SGDLS and CDR2 YYNGEE come from the germline V gene. The length of the CDR3 is 19 residues. This chain's CDR3 is CASSKTGLSLINFENTIYF. The CDR3 region has the DNA TGTGCCAGCAGCAAAACAGGGTTAAGCCTCATAAACTTTGAAAACACCATATATTTT.

This chain connects TRBV5-5 to TRBJ2-7, with 7 bases aligning to TRBD1. Germline V gene lookup returns CDR1 SGHKS and CDR2 YYEKEE (reference sequence). This CDR3 spans 18 amino acids. The V segment lost 3 bases and the J segment 3 bases; nucleotides outside the gene matches: 18. CDR3 residues: CASSSLGTEARDLYEQYF. The CDR3 coding sequence is TGTGCCAGCAGCTCCCTCGGGACAGAGGCCCGGGATCTCTACGAGCAGTACTTC. Drawing the rest from reference TRBV5-5 and TRBJ2-7, the complete variable domain is DAGVTQSPTHLIKTRGQQVTLRCSPISGHKSVSWYQQVLGQGPQFIFQYYEKEERGRGNFPDRFSARQFPNYSSELNVNALLLGDSALYLCASSSLGTEARDLYEQYFGPGTRLTVT.

The J gene is TRBJ1-1, the V gene TRBV20-1; D is ambiguous. This CDR3 has 9 residues. V was cut by 4 bases and J by 5 bases, with 2 bases left in between. The germline CDR1 and CDR2 sequences are DFQATT and SNEGSKA (reference sequence). The CDR3 region is CSATTEAFF. CDR3 in DNA: TGCAGTGCTACAACTGAAGCTTTCTTT.

Only a few counts were recorded for this clone. CDR3 coding DNA: TGTGCCAGTACTAGCGGGGGATACAATGAGCAGTTCTTC. This sequence encodes CASTSGGYNEQFF. This chain uses TRBV19 with TRBJ2-1; 10 nucleotides match TRBD2. Germline V gives CDR1 LNHDA, CDR2 SQIVND (reference sequence). J gave up 4 bases and V 7 bases, and 1 base lay outside the gene matches. The CDR3 consists of 13 residues.

The CDR3 region is CASSGQGVGTEAFF. CDR3 DNA sequence: TGTGCCAGCAGTGGGCAAGGGGTCGGGACTGAAGCTTTCTTT. The chain recombines TRBV2 with TRBJ1-1; D is possibly TRBD1 (5 bases). In germline, CDR1 is SNHLY, CDR2 FYNNEI. CDR3 length equals 14 residues. The V end was cut by 4 bases, the J end by 5 bases, with 14 bases between.

The CDR3 coding sequence is TGTGCCAGCTCAACGGACCAGAAGAGGGACACCGGGGAGCTGTTTTTT. Translated, it gives CASSTDQKRDTGELFF. V usage is TRBV18 and J usage is TRBJ2-2; the D gene is possibly TRBD2 (5 bases). CDR1 and CDR2 (germline): KGHSH, LQKENI. V lost 5 bases, J lost 3 bases, and 16 bases lay in between. The CDR3 contains 16 residues.

V gene TRBV10-1 combines with J gene TRBJ1-5; D is uncertain. The V gene lost 7 bases and the J gene lost 0 bases, with 7 bases spanning the gap. Germline V CDR1 and CDR2: WNHNN, SYGVQD (reference sequence). The CDR3 is 13 residues long. The CDR3 DNA sequence: TGCGCCAGCATTGGGCATAGCAATCAGCCCCAGCATTTT. Its protein is CASIGHSNQPQHF.

This clone was detected only a few times. This chain uses TRBV9 with TRBJ2-5; no firm D call. Germline-derived CDR1 and CDR2 are SGDLS and YYNGEE. Trimming cost V 3 bases and J 3 bases, with 15 bases left between them. This CDR3 has 15 amino acids. CDR3 protein: CASSALGVREETQYF. The DNA of the CDR3 is TGTGCCAGCAGCGCCCTAGGAGTCCGGGAAGAGACCCAGTACTTC.

The V and J genes are TRBV6-5 and TRBJ1-3; TRBD1 agrees at 7 bases. The CDR3 sequence is 15 residues long. Germline V CDR1 and CDR2: MNHEY, SVGAGI. V lost 2 bases to trimming and J lost 4 bases; unmatched junction nucleotides: 5. The CDR3 coding sequence is TGTGCCAGCAGTTACGGGGCAGGGGGAGGAAACACCATATATTTT. Encoded protein: CASSYGAGGGNTIYF.

This clone was counted once. The rearrangement uses TRBV15 and TRBJ1-4; 7 bases align to TRBD1. CDR3 size: 14 residues. Germline values: CDR1 LNHNV, CDR2 YYDKDF (reference sequence). V was clipped by 3 bases and J by 3 bases; unmatched bases: 1. Here the CDR3 DNA reads TGTGCCACCAGCAGGACAGGGCCTAATGAAAAACTGTTTTTT. It yields the protein CATSRTGPNEKLFF.

This clone was observed once. J is TRBJ2-7 and V is TRBV29-1; the match to TRBD2 covers 7 bases. Per the germline V gene, CDR1 is SQVTM and CDR2 is ANQGSEA. The length of the CDR3 is 13 residues. V shed 4 bases and J 4 bases; nucleotides not matched to a gene: 7. CDR3 region: CSVGRGSFYEQYF. DNA of the CDR3: TGCAGCGTTGGGCGGGGGAGTTTTTACGAGCAGTACTTC.